A selection of T cell receptor beta chains follows, all from one sample in a study of cytomegalovirus exposure and HLA in healthy donors. Generated by immunoSEQ multiplex PCR, the TCRdb table keeps only in-frame clones and is missing some. Among approximately 100,000 clones, 75% were seen once, and the ten largest hold about 9.4%. The specimen sequenced was PBMCs. The source of these receptors is a man between 50 and 59 years old in good health and CMV-seronegative. Each CDR3 is given with its conserved first and last residue. Fields, in order: D gene, V gene, J gene, CDR3 protein. D genes are given only for firm matches.

TRBD1	TRBV15	TRBJ2-3	CATSRGQGQGTDTQYF
-	TRBV7-3	TRBJ1-2	CASSLTPGWGYTF
-	TRBV6-5	TRBJ2-3	CASQRLGDPGDTQYF
TRBD2	TRBV4-1	TRBJ2-3	CASSQYFGGGLNADTQYF
TRBD1	TRBV7-3	TRBJ2-5	CASSLTGTGVRETQYF
TRBD2	TRBV19	TRBJ2-3	CASSPRTSGFSTDTQYF
-	TRBV7-9	TRBJ2-2	CSSSLLQGNTGELFF
-	TRBV27	TRBJ2-1	CASSPISSASYNEQFF
-	TRBV4-3	TRBJ2-1	CASSPSLGQGGSYNEQFF
-	TRBV4-3	TRBJ1-1	CASSHQTANTEAFF
TRBD1	TRBV6-6	TRBJ2-7	CASSYKGTVSYEQYF
-	TRBV4-1	TRBJ1-1	CASSPYETGNTEAFF
-	TRBV28	TRBJ1-4	CASSAPLSATNEKLFF
TRBD2	TRBV2	TRBJ2-3	CASMRASGGLSPDTQYF
-	TRBV13	TRBJ1-1	CASSFTGGLGGIAFF
TRBD1	TRBV7-9	TRBJ2-3	CSSRPPYRDRAPDTQYF
-	TRBV9	TRBJ1-6	CASSVGADYNSPLHF
-	TRBV30	TRBJ2-2	CAWSVWNTGELFF
-	TRBV5-1	TRBJ1-2	CASSFGTGSGYTF
TRBD1	TRBV29-1	TRBJ2-4	CSASTGGAGNIQYF
TRBD1	TRBV6-5	TRBJ1-4	CASSRTGYEKLFF
TRBD1	TRBV7-8	TRBJ1-5	CASSPGVSGGGQPQHF
-	TRBV6-5	TRBJ1-1	CASSYSWGGSNTEAFF
TRBD1	TRBV5-5	TRBJ1-1	CASSLEPGQWRSNTEAFF
TRBD1	TRBV5-1	TRBJ2-3	CASSSDGTADTQYF
TRBD2	TRBV5-1	-	CASSLWGPTSGDYEQYF
-	TRBV11-3	TRBJ2-3	CASSPGMGDTQYF
-	TRBV30	TRBJ1-5	CAWGPDRTNQPQHF
TRBD1	TRBV5-1	TRBJ1-6	CASSLGQGNNSPLHF
-	TRBV4-1	TRBJ1-1	CASSQVSRNTEAFF
-	TRBV6-1	TRBJ1-2	CASSLDYWLHTF
TRBD1	TRBV11-2	TRBJ2-6	CASRFNRGAVVSGANVLTF
TRBD1	TRBV7-6	TRBJ2-1	CASSILGQGEYNEQFF
-	TRBV4-2	TRBJ1-5	CASSQDGGRQVRAHQPQHF
-	TRBV14	TRBJ1-3	CASSLQGGNTIYF
-	TRBV5-1	TRBJ2-7	CASSLTPSDEQYF
-	TRBV19	TRBJ2-3	CASSIGIRDISTDTQYF
-	TRBV15	TRBJ2-5	CATSSRKTDRETQYF
TRBD1	TRBV6-5	TRBJ1-1	CASREQGAVATEAFF
TRBD1	TRBV15	TRBJ1-3	CATSVDRGRNTIYF
-	TRBV19	TRBJ1-1	CASSRGGEGTEAFF
TRBD1	TRBV6-5	TRBJ1-2	CASKPTGARNDGYTF
TRBD1	TRBV11-2	-	CASSFGQASYEQYF
TRBD1	TRBV7-9	TRBJ2-7	CSSSPNRGHRSYEQYF
-	TRBV5-1	TRBJ2-3	CASSSDYSDTQYF
-	TRBV5-1	TRBJ2-2	CASSPMTANTGELFF
-	TRBV19	TRBJ2-7	CASSGQVGIYEQYF
TRBD1	TRBV7-9	TRBJ2-3	CASSLADSGQGGTDTQYF
TRBD1	TRBV7-3	TRBJ2-1	CASRQTGGHNEQFF